The rows below give T cell receptor beta chains drawn from one sample of a study of blood T cell repertoires in COVID-19. This table comes from immunoSEQ multiplex PCR, and its TCRdb copy is limited to in-frame clones, with some not included. The sample lists 100,000 to 150,000 clones; around 90% were seen once. Sequenced sample: peripheral blood. Receptors were obtained from a man aged 45-60 years with COVID-19, enrolled during active disease. Each CDR3 is given with its conserved first and last residue. Each record gives: D gene, clone size, V gene, CDR3 length, J gene, CDR3 protein, CDR3 DNA. D genes are given only for firm matches. Some rows have no size entry. The others give once, few or many, or a class for an expanded clone.

d_gene: -
abundance: -
v_gene: TRBV25-1
len: 14
j_gene: TRBJ2-1
CDR3aa: CASSEYGARGEQFF
CDR3nt: TGTGCCAGCAGTGAATATGGGGCACGAGGTGAGCAGTTCTTC

d_gene: -
abundance: -
v_gene: TRBV28
len: 13
j_gene: TRBJ2-7
CDR3aa: CASSAAAAYEQYF
CDR3nt: TGTGCCAGCTCGGCGGCGGCGGCCTACGAGCAGTACTTC

d_gene: TRBD2
abundance: -
v_gene: TRBV20-1
len: 13
j_gene: TRBJ2-1
CDR3aa: CSASLAGVYEQFF
CDR3nt: TGCAGTGCTAGTTTGGCGGGAGTCTATGAGCAGTTCTTC

d_gene: -
abundance: -
v_gene: TRBV6-8
len: 15
j_gene: TRBJ1-2
CDR3aa: CASSPWLGERGGYTF
CDR3nt: TGTGCCAGCAGCCCATGGCTGGGTGAGAGAGGTGGCTACACCTTC

d_gene: -
abundance: -
v_gene: TRBV9
len: 13
j_gene: TRBJ2-3
CDR3aa: CASSSADTDTQYF
CDR3nt: TGTGCCAGCAGCTCAGCGGACACAGATACGCAGTATTTT

d_gene: -
abundance: -
v_gene: TRBV13
len: 13
j_gene: TRBJ2-5
CDR3aa: CASSNGLQETQYF
CDR3nt: TGTGCCAGCAGCAACGGACTCCAAGAGACCCAGTACTTC

d_gene: TRBD1
abundance: -
v_gene: TRBV6-2/TRBV6-3
len: 14
j_gene: TRBJ2-4
CDR3aa: CASSYSTGETIQYF
CDR3nt: TGTGCCAGCAGTTACTCAACAGGGGAGACCATTCAGTACTTC

d_gene: TRBD2
abundance: -
v_gene: TRBV7-9
len: 15
j_gene: TRBJ2-5
CDR3aa: CASSRLASGKETQYF
CDR3nt: TGTGCCAGCAGCCGCCTGGCTAGCGGGAAAGAGACCCAGTACTTC

d_gene: -
abundance: -
v_gene: TRBV15
len: 12
j_gene: TRBJ2-1
CDR3aa: CATSRDISEQFF
CDR3nt: TGTGCCACCAGCAGAGATATATCTGAGCAGTTCTTC

d_gene: TRBD2
abundance: -
v_gene: TRBV29-1
len: 14
j_gene: TRBJ2-1
CDR3aa: CSARTSGGYNEQFF
CDR3nt: TGCAGCGCCAGGACTAGCGGAGGCTACAATGAGCAGTTCTTC

d_gene: -
abundance: -
v_gene: TRBV6-5
len: 13
j_gene: TRBJ1-2
CDR3aa: CASSQTGIYGYTF
CDR3nt: TGTGCCAGCAGCCAAACAGGGATCTATGGCTACACCTTC

d_gene: -
abundance: once
v_gene: TRBV28
len: 12
j_gene: TRBJ2-7
CDR3aa: CASSSSNYEQYF
CDR3nt: TGTGCCAGCAGTTCATCAAACTACGAGCAGTACTTC

d_gene: TRBD2
abundance: -
v_gene: TRBV7-9
len: 18
j_gene: TRBJ2-3
CDR3aa: CASSRRGVAGGSTDTQYF
CDR3nt: TGTGCCAGCAGCCGCAGAGGGGTAGCGGGAGGGAGCACAGATACGCAGTATTTT

d_gene: TRBD1
abundance: -
v_gene: TRBV5-1
len: 15
j_gene: TRBJ1-2
CDR3aa: CASSQGGQAYYGYTF
CDR3nt: TGCGCCAGCAGCCAAGGAGGACAGGCCTACTATGGCTACACCTTC

d_gene: -
abundance: -
v_gene: TRBV29-1
len: 12
j_gene: TRBJ2-2
CDR3aa: CSVEIADGELFF
CDR3nt: TGCAGCGTTGAGATAGCTGACGGGGAGCTGTTTTTT

d_gene: TRBD2
abundance: -
v_gene: TRBV3-1/TRBV3-2
len: 15
j_gene: TRBJ2-3
CDR3aa: CASRTSSGRADTQYF
CDR3nt: TGTGCCAGCAGAACTTCTAGCGGGAGGGCAGATACGCAGTATTTT

d_gene: -
abundance: -
v_gene: TRBV7-2
len: 13
j_gene: TRBJ2-1
CDR3aa: CASSRTEGHEQFF
CDR3nt: TGTGCCAGCAGCAGGACTGAGGGCCATGAGCAGTTCTTC

d_gene: -
abundance: -
v_gene: TRBV15
len: 15
j_gene: TRBJ1-1
CDR3aa: CATRSGGLDDTEAFF
CDR3nt: TGTGCCACCCGTTCGGGGGGGCTGGACGACACTGAAGCTTTCTTT

d_gene: TRBD1
abundance: -
v_gene: TRBV6-5
len: 15
j_gene: TRBJ1-1
CDR3aa: CASSSPGQGTTEAFF
CDR3nt: TGTGCCAGCAGCTCACCGGGACAGGGGACCACTGAAGCTTTCTTT

d_gene: -
abundance: -
v_gene: TRBV28
len: 15
j_gene: TRBJ2-2
CDR3aa: CASRLPTEYTGELFF
CDR3nt: TGTGCCAGCAGACTACCCACCGAGTATACCGGGGAGCTGTTTTTT

d_gene: TRBD1
abundance: -
v_gene: TRBV5-1
len: 17
j_gene: TRBJ2-2
CDR3aa: CASSSNRDRVLTGELFF
CDR3nt: TGCGCCAGCAGCAGCAACCGGGACAGGGTACTCACCGGGGAGCTGTTTTTT

d_gene: -
abundance: -
v_gene: TRBV5-1
len: 16
j_gene: TRBJ2-3
CDR3aa: CASSLGMRPYTDTQYF
CDR3nt: TGCGCCAGCAGCTTGGGGATGCGGCCTTACACAGATACGCAGTATTTT

d_gene: TRBD1
abundance: -
v_gene: TRBV19
len: 19
j_gene: TRBJ1-5
CDR3aa: CASSIATRDSYYSNQPQHF
CDR3nt: TGTGCCAGTAGTATCGCAACCAGGGACAGCTACTATAGCAATCAGCCCCAGCATTTT

d_gene: TRBD2
abundance: -
v_gene: TRBV10-1
len: 14
j_gene: TRBJ2-1
CDR3aa: CASPKREGRDEQFF
CDR3nt: TGCGCCAGCCCGAAGCGGGAGGGCCGAGATGAGCAGTTCTTC

d_gene: -
abundance: once
v_gene: TRBV7-9
len: 14
j_gene: TRBJ2-3
CDR3aa: CASSLRDSTDTQYF
CDR3nt: TGTGCCAGCAGCTTAAGAGATAGCACAGATACGCAGTATTTT

d_gene: TRBD2
abundance: -
v_gene: TRBV5-1
len: 16
j_gene: TRBJ2-3
CDR3aa: CASSFSGTSGTDTQYF
CDR3nt: TGCGCCAGCAGCTTCTCCGGGACTAGCGGCACAGATACGCAGTATTTT

d_gene: -
abundance: -
v_gene: TRBV6-1
len: 16
j_gene: TRBJ2-5
CDR3aa: CASSELAAEPRETQYF
CDR3nt: TGTGCCAGCAGTGAGCTGGCAGCGGAACCCCGAGAGACCCAGTACTTC

d_gene: TRBD2
abundance: -
v_gene: TRBV15
len: 16
j_gene: TRBJ2-1
CDR3aa: CATSREGLAGGYEQFF
CDR3nt: TGTGCCACCAGCAGAGAAGGACTAGCGGGGGGCTATGAGCAGTTCTTC

d_gene: TRBD2
abundance: -
v_gene: TRBV30
len: 16
j_gene: TRBJ2-3
CDR3aa: CAWSVAASGSTDTQYF
CDR3nt: TGTGCCTGGAGTGTAGCGGCTAGCGGGAGCACAGATACGCAGTATTTT

d_gene: TRBD2
abundance: -
v_gene: TRBV19
len: 14
j_gene: TRBJ2-1
CDR3aa: CANPGRGCNNEQFF
CDR3nt: TGTGCCAACCCGGGGAGGGGATGCAACAATGAGCAGTTCTTC

d_gene: -
abundance: -
v_gene: TRBV7-2
len: 16
j_gene: TRBJ1-6
CDR3aa: CASSLDLTNRNSPLHF
CDR3nt: TGTGCCAGCAGCTTAGATTTGACAAACCGTAATTCACCCCTCCACTTT

d_gene: TRBD2
abundance: -
v_gene: TRBV29-1
len: 13
j_gene: TRBJ2-1
CDR3aa: CSATGTSGHEQFF
CDR3nt: TGCAGCGCTACCGGGACTAGCGGGCATGAGCAGTTCTTC

d_gene: -
abundance: -
v_gene: TRBV11-1
len: 15
j_gene: TRBJ2-1
CDR3aa: CASTQQQTPYNEQFF
CDR3nt: TGTGCCAGCACCCAACAGCAAACCCCCTACAATGAGCAGTTCTTC